The entry below describes one T cell receptor (beta chain). The entry originates in a study of blood T cell repertoires in COVID-19. Overall study context: From the United States, Italy and Spain came samples of acute and convalescent COVID-19. The analysed material was cDNA or gDNA that came from T cells, B-cell-depleted T cells, or PBMCs.

Original data processing: Amplification of reference gene primers was used by the study to estimate nucleated cell counts. The data were produced by immunoSEQ multiplex PCR, yet TCRdb's version contains in-frame clones alone and is incomplete. V and J calls and clone size are given by that table; D and trimming were obtained from the DNA. The top ten hold more than 12% of the sample, which has 180,000 or so clones, 84% seen once. Enrollment of patients from Seattle took place during active infection, with longitudinal follow-up. Germline values: CDR1 MDHEN, CDR2 SYDVKM. V lost 1 base and J 7 bases, leaving 13 bases between the germline ends. The CDR3 runs 14 residues.

The sequence came from a woman aged 70-85 years with COVID-19, enrolled during active disease. V gene TRBV28 combines with J gene TRBJ1-2; D gene ambiguous. Sequencing used peripheral blood. CDR3 DNA: TGTGCCAGCAGTTTATATCCGGGAACGGGTGGCTACACCTTC. Translated: CASSLYPGTGGYTF.